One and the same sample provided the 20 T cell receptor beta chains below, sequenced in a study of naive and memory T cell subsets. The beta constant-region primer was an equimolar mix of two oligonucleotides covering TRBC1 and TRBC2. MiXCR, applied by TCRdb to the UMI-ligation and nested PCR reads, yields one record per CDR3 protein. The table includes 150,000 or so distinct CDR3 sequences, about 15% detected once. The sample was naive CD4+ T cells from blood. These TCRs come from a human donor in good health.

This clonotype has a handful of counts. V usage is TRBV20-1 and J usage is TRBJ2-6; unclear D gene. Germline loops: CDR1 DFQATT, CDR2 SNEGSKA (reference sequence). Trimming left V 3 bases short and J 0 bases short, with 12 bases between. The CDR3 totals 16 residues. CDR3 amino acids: CSASEAGLSGANVLTF. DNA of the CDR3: TGCAGTGCTAGTGAAGCAGGTCTCTCTGGGGCCAACGTCCTGACTTTC.

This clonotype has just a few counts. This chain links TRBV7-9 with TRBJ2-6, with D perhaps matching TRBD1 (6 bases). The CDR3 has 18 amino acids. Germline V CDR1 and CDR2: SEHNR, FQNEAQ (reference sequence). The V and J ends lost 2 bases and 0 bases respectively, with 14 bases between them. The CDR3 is CASSLNLRTASGANVLTF. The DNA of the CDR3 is TGTGCCAGCAGCTTAAACCTTAGGACAGCCTCTGGGGCCAACGTCCTGACTTTC.

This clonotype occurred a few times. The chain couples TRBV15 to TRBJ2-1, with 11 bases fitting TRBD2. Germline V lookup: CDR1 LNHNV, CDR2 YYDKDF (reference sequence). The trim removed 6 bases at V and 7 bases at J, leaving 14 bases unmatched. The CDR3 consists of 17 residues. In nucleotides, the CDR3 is TGTGCCACCAGGAAACTAGCGGGAGATGCCTCCTCAAATGAGCAGTTCTTC. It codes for CATRKLAGDASSNEQFF. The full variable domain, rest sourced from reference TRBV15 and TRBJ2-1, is DAMVIQNPRYQVTQFGKPVTLSCSQTLNHNVMYWYQQKSSQAPKLLFHYYDKDFNNEADTPDNFQSRRPNTSFCFLDIRSPGLGDTAMYLCATRKLAGDASSNEQFFGPGTRLTVL.

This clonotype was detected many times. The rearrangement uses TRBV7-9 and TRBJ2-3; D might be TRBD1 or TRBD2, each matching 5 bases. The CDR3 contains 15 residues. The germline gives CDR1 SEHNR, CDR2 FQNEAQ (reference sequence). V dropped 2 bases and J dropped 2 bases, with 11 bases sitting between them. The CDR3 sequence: CASSLTGTNTDTQYF. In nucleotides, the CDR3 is TGTGCCAGCAGCTTAACTGGGACGAACACAGATACGCAGTATTTT.

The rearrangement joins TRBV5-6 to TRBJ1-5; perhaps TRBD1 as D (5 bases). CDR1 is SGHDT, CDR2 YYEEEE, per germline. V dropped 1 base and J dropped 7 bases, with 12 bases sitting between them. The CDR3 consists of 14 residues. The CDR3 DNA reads TGTGCCAGCAGCTTGTTACAGGACCGACAGCCCCAGCATTTT. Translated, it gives CASSLLQDRQPQHF.

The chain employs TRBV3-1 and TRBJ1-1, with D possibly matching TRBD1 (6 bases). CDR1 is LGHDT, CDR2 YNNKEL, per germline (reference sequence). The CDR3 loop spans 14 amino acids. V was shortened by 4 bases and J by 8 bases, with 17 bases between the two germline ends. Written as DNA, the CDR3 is TGTGCCAGCAGCCGAGAGATACTAGGGGGGGAAGCTTTCTTT. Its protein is CASSREILGGEAFF.

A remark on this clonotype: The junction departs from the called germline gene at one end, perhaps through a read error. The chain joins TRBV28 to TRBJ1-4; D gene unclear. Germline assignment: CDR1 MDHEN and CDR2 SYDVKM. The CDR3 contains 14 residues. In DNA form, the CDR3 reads TGTGCCAGCAGCTTATTAGGGTCTAATGAAAAACTGTTTTTT. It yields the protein CASSLLGSNEKLFF.

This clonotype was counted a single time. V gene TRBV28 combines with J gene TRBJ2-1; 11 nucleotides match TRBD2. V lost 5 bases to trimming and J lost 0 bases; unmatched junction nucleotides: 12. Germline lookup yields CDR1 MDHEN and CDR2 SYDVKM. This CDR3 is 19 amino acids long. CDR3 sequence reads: CASSPPPGLAGSSYNEQFF. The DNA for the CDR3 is TGTGCCAGCAGTCCCCCCCCCGGACTAGCGGGTAGCTCCTACAATGAGCAGTTCTTC.

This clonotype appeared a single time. The CDR3 region has the DNA TGCAGTGCTTCACAGGGGGCCGGCTATGGCTACACCTTC. Protein product: CSASQGAGYGYTF. The chain is built from TRBV20-1 and TRBJ1-2, with 9 nucleotides matching TRBD1. Germline assignment: CDR1 DFQATT and CDR2 SNEGSKA (reference sequence). Losses at the gene ends were 5 bases for V and 4 bases for J; bases not matched to a gene: 5. The CDR3 contains 13 residues.

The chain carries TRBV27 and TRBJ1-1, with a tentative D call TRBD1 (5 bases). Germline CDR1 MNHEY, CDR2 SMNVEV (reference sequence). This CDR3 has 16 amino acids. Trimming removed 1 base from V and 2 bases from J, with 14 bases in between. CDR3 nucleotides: TGTGCCAGCAGTTTATTGATCGCAGGGCGAAACACTGAAGCTTTCTTT. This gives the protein CASSLLIAGRNTEAFF.

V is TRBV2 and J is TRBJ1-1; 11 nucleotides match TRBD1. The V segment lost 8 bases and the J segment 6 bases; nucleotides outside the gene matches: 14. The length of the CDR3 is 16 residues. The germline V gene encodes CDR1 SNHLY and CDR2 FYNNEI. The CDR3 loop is CASRLPGTGGLAEAFF. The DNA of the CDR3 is TGTGCCAGCCGATTACCCGGGACAGGGGGTTTGGCTGAAGCTTTCTTT.

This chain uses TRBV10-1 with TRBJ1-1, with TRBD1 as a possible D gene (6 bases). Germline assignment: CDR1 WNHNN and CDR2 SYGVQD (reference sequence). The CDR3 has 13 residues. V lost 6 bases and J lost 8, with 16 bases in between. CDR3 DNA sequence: TGCGCCAGCAGGGATGGGGGCCTTGGGGAAGCTTTCTTT. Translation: CASRDGGLGEAFF.

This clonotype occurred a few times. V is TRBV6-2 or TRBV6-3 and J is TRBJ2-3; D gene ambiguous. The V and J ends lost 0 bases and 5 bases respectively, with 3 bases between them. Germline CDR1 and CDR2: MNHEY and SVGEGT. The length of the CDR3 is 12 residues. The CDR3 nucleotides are TGTGCCAGCAGTTACTCACAAGATACGCAGTATTTT. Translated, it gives CASSYSQDTQYF.

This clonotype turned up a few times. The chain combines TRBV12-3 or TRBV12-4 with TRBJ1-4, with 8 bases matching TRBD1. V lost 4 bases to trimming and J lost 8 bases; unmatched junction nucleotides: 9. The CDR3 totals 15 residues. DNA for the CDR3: TGTGCCAGCAGTTATTCAGGGGGCCTGGGGGAAAAACTGTTTTTT. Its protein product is CASSYSGGLGEKLFF.

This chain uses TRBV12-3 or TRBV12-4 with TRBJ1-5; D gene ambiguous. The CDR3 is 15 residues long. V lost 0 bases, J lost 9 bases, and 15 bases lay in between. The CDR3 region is CASSLAGSDPRPQHF. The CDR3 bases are TGTGCCAGCAGTTTAGCGGGTTCCGATCCCCGGCCCCAGCATTTT.

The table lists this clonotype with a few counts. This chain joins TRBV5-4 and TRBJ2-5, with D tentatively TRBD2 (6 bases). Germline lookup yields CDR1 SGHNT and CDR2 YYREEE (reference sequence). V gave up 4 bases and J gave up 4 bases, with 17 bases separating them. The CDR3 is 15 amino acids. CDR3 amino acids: CASSIPGLGRETQYF. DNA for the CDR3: TGTGCCAGCAGCATACCGGGACTGGGTCGAGAGACCCAGTACTTC.

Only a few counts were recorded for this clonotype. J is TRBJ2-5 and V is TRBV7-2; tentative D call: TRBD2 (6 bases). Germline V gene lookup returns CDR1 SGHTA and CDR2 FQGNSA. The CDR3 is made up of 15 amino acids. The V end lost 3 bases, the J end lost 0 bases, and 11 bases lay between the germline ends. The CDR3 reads CASSFRGRNQETQYF. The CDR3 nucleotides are TGTGCCAGCAGCTTCCGGGGGAGAAACCAAGAGACCCAGTACTTC. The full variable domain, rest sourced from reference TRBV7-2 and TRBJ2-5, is GAGVSQSPSNKVTEKGKDVELRCDPISGHTALYWYRQSLGQGLEFLIYFQGNSAPDKSGLPSDRFSAERTGGSVSTLTIQRTQQEDSAVYLCASSFRGRNQETQYFGPGTRLLVL.

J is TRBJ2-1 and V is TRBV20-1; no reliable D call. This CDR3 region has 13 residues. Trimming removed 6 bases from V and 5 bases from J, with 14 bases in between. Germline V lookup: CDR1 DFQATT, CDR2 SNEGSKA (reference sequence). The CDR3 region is CSAMWGIHNEQFF. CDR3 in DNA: TGCAGTGCCATGTGGGGTATACACAATGAGCAGTTCTTC.

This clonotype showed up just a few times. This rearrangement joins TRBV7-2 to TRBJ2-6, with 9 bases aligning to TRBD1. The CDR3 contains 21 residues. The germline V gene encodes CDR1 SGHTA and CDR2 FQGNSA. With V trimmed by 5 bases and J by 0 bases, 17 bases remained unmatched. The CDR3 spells CASSRGGTGQGRTSGANVLTF. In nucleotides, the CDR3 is TGTGCCAGCAGCAGGGGGGGCACGGGACAGGGCAGGACCTCTGGGGCCAACGTCCTGACTTTC. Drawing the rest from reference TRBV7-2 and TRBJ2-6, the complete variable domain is GAGVSQSPSNKVTEKGKDVELRCDPISGHTALYWYRQSLGQGLEFLIYFQGNSAPDKSGLPSDRFSAERTGGSVSTLTIQRTQQEDSAVYLCASSRGGTGQGRTSGANVLTFGAGSRLTVL.

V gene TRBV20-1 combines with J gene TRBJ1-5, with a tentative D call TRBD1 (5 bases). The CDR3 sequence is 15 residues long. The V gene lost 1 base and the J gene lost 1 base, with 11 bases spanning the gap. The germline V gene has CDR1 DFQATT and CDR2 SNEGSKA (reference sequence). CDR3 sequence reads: CSARVGARSNQPQHF. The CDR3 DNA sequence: TGCAGTGCTAGAGTAGGGGCGCGGAGCAATCAGCCCCAGCATTTT.